This entry lists 13 T cell receptor beta chains sequenced from one sample in a study of radiotherapy plus CTLA-4 blockade in lung cancer. Here immunoSEQ multiplex PCR was the method, and the copy in TCRdb shows in-frame clones only, minus some. The sample lists 85,000 to 100,000 clones, about three quarters seen once, with over 11% in the top ten. The sample was peripheral blood, taken from a patient treated with radiotherapy plus ipilimumab. The origin of the receptors is a human donor with non-small cell lung cancer that progressed on radiotherapy plus ipilimumab.

This clone appeared a single time. The chain links TRBV7-2 to TRBJ1-5; the match to TRBD1 covers 11 bases. V shed 4 bases and J 6 bases; nucleotides not matched to a gene: 8. Germline assignment: CDR1 SGHTA and CDR2 FQGNSA. CDR3 length equals 16 residues. CDR3 sequence: CASSSGQGAGSQPQHF. CDR3 DNA sequence: TGTGCCAGCAGCTCCGGACAGGGGGCAGGGAGTCAGCCCCAGCATTTT.

The chain carries TRBV10-3 and TRBJ1-5; no clear D. There are 13 residues in the CDR3. Trimming left V 0 bases short and J 9 bases short, with 9 bases between. Germline V CDR1 and CDR2: ENHRY, SYGVKD. The CDR3 loop is CAISESPGVPQHF. CDR3 sequence (DNA): TGTGCCATCAGTGAGTCACCCGGAGTGCCCCAGCATTTT.

This chain joins TRBV6-4 and TRBJ1-1; D is unresolved. This CDR3 contains 18 residues. Trimming took 3 bases from V and 1 from J, leaving 21 bases between them. Germline values: CDR1 MRHNA, CDR2 SNTAGT. CDR3 nucleotides: TGTGCCAGCAGTGATGCCGCCCGAGGGCCCTTAGGGAACACTGAAGCTTTCTTT. Translation gives CASSDAARGPLGNTEAFF.

The V gene is TRBV28, the J gene TRBJ1-6, with D possibly TRBD1 on 5 matching bases. With 6 bases removed from V and 9 bases from J, the gap between germline ends came to 18 bases. There are 15 residues in the CDR3. Germline-derived CDR1 and CDR2 are MDHEN and SYDVKM. The CDR3 here is CASRLMASGRSPLHF. In nucleotides, the CDR3 is TGTGCCAGCAGGTTAATGGCGTCAGGGCGTTCACCCCTCCACTTT. The whole variable domain, filled in from reference TRBV28 and TRBJ1-6, reads DVKVTQSSRYLVKRTGEKVFLECVQDMDHENMFWYRQDPGLGLRLIYFSYDVKMKEKGDIPEGYSVSREKKERFSLILESASTNQTSMYLCASRLMASGRSPLHFGNGTRLTVT.

This clone was observed a few times. The rearrangement links TRBV20-1 to TRBJ1-1; no reliable D call. Deletions cut 6 bases from V and 10 bases from J, with 12 bases between. Germline V gene data show CDR1 as DFQATT and CDR2 as SNEGSKA (reference sequence). The CDR3 runs 10 residues. CDR3 in amino acids: CSAPRGVAFF. The CDR3 DNA sequence: TGCAGTGCCCCCCGGGGAGTAGCTTTCTTT.

V gene TRBV5-1 combines with J gene TRBJ1-1; D is ambiguous. Trimming removed 4 bases from V and 1 base from J, with 8 bases in between. This CDR3 contains 13 residues. Germline V gene sequence: CDR1 SGHRS, CDR2 YFSETQ. The DNA of the CDR3 is TGCGCCAGCAGCCCGGGTGCGAACACTGAAGCTTTCTTT. Translating it yields CASSPGANTEAFF.

The chain joins TRBV14 to TRBJ1-2; weak D call: TRBD1 (5 bases). CDR1 SGHDN and CDR2 FVKESK come from the germline V gene. This CDR3 region has 15 residues. The V end was cut by 0 bases, the J end by 8 bases, with 16 bases between. CDR3 in amino acids: CASSQDLGPRGGYTF. The CDR3 DNA reads as TGTGCCAGCAGCCAAGATTTGGGACCGAGAGGGGGCTACACCTTC.

This sequence joins TRBV6-1 and TRBJ2-7, with TRBD1 matching 10 bases. The CDR3 runs 14 residues. V lost 5 bases to trimming and J lost 7 bases; unmatched junction nucleotides: 8. From germline, CDR1 is MNHNS and CDR2 SASEGT. Written as DNA, the CDR3 is TGTGCCAGCAGTTTTGACAGGGGGCGTTGGGAGCAGTACTTC. The encoded protein is CASSFDRGRWEQYF.

The chain uses TRBV7-3 and TRBJ1-5; tentative D call: TRBD1 (5 bases). Germline V gene data show CDR1 as SGHTA and CDR2 as FQGTGA. The V and J ends lost 5 bases and 8 bases respectively, with 13 bases between them. The CDR3 contains 13 residues. The CDR3 DNA reads as TGTGCCAGCAGCGCCCGGACGGGGGAGCCCCAGCATTTT. Amino acids: CASSARTGEPQHF.

The gene calls are TRBV11-2 and TRBJ1-6; 9 bases match TRBD1. Germline CDR1 SGHAT, CDR2 FQNNGV. Trimming removed 5 bases from V and 7 bases from J; junction bases left unmatched: 6. This CDR3 is built from 15 residues. The CDR3 DNA follows: TGTGCCAGCAGCACCGGGACAGGGAGAAATTCACCCCTCCACTTT. It is translated as CASSTGTGRNSPLHF.

The rearrangement joins TRBV5-1 to TRBJ2-3, with TRBD2 matching over 7 bases. Per germline, CDR1 SGHRS and CDR2 YFSETQ. CDR3 length: 14 amino acids. The V and J ends lost 5 bases and 0 bases, in that order; junction bases with no gene match: 3. Here the CDR3 DNA reads TGCGCCAGCAGTTTTAGCGGGAGCACAGATACGCAGTATTTT. As protein: CASSFSGSTDTQYF.

The DNA of the CDR3 is TGTGCCAGCAGTGAATTGGGGACTAGCCGGGAGACCCAGTACTTC. Its translation: CASSELGTSRETQYF. This chain connects TRBV2 to TRBJ2-5, with 9 positions matching TRBD2. This CDR3 spans 15 amino acids. CDR1 and CDR2 from the germline V gene are SNHLY and FYNNEI. V trimming: 2 bases; J trimming: 5 bases; junction bases outside the gene matches: 6.

The chain recombines TRBV5-4 with TRBJ1-2, with 9 bases aligning to TRBD1. The CDR3 has 15 amino acids. The germline V gene has CDR1 SGHNT and CDR2 YYREEE (reference sequence). The V gene end was trimmed by 0 bases and the J gene end by 0 bases; junction bases not matched to a gene: 0. The CDR3 reads CASSLGQGANYGYTF. As DNA, the CDR3 is TGTGCCAGCAGCTTGGGACAGGGGGCTAACTATGGCTACACCTTC.